This TCR beta chain was identified in a study of cytomegalovirus exposure and HLA in healthy donors. Study-level results: In a later analysis, donors in an Asian-associated ancestry cluster reportedly had fewer N-insertions in productive TCRs than the cohort mean.

Germline V gene lookup returns CDR1 MDHEN and CDR2 SYDVKM. Trimming cost V 5 bases and J 7 bases, with 15 bases left between them. The CDR3 contains 14 residues. A word on this clone: The antigen remains unidentified.

PCR employed 60 Vbeta and 13 Jbeta primers. Profiling relied on immunoSEQ multiplex PCR, and the TCRdb table lists in-frame clones only, not all of them. The table lists some 93,000 clones, around a tenth of them singletons. The clonotype was recovered from a man between 50 and 59 years old in good health and CMV-seropositive. The chain combines TRBV28 with TRBJ1-5; D is unclear. The specimen was PBMCs. The CDR3 spells CASSPQTLGQPQHF. The CDR3 DNA reads TGTGCCAGCAGTCCCCAGACTTTAGGCCAGCCCCAGCATTTT.